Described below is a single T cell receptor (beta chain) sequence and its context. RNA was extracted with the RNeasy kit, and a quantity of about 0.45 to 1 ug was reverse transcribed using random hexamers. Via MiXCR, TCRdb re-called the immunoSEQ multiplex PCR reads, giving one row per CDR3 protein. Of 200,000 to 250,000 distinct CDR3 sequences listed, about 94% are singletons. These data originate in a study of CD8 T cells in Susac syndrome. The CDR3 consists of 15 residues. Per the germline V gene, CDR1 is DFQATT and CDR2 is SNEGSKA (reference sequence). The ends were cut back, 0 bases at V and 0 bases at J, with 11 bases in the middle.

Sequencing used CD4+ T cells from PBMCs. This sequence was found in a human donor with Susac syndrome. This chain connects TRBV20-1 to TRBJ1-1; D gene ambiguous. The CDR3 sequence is CSARDREFMNTEAFF. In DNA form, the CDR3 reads TGCAGTGCTAGAGATCGGGAATTCATGAACACTGAAGCTTTCTTT.